This T cell receptor beta chain stems from a study of cytomegalovirus exposure and HLA in healthy donors. Germline values: CDR1 LNHNV, CDR2 YYDKDF (reference sequence). This CDR3 has 16 residues. J lost 0 bases, V lost 3 bases, and 5 bases had no gene match. Study findings and constraints: The classifier was said to identify cytomegalovirus status with high specificity and sensitivity. Most CMV-associated TCR beta chains appeared HLA-restricted in a later analysis. V- and J-gene trimming in TCR beta was tied to a missense DCLRE1C variant by an analysis performed later. As was reported, the HLA-A and HLA-B alleles of most subjects were accurately predicted from TCR beta sequences.

For this clone: Antigen: not known.

The primer mix had 60 Vbeta and 13 Jbeta primers. The assay was immunoSEQ multiplex PCR, and TCRdb's table has in-frame clones only and misses some. The sample carries 65,000 or so clones, less than 65% recorded once. The receptor was isolated from a man aged 30 to 45 in good health and CMV-seronegative. This chain links TRBV15 with TRBJ2-3; 8 nucleotides agree with TRBD1. The sequencing input was PBMCs. Written as DNA, the CDR3 is TGTGCCACCAGCAGTCGACAGGGGAGGAGCACAGATACGCAGTATTTT. Residues: CATSSRQGRSTDTQYF.